This T cell receptor (beta chain) was obtained from a study of blood T cells in healthy people across ages. The CDR3 runs 10 residues. From germline, CDR1 is MNHNY and CDR2 SVGAGI (reference sequence). V was cut by 6 bases and J by 10 bases, with 9 bases left in between. With a J-beta primer mix and a sample-barcoded 5' primer, a second PCR ran about 6 to 11 cycles. MiXCR was run by TCRdb on the 5' RACE reads, yielding one entry per CDR3 protein. The data hold 650,000 to 700,000 distinct CDR3 sequences, with more than 45% observed a single time. The genes are TRBV6-6 and TRBJ1-2; D is undetermined. The sample consisted of blood. This clonotype was sampled from a woman at least 80 years old in good health. The CDR3 spells CASRVSNYTF. The CDR3 bases are TGTGCCAGCAGAGTATCTAACTACACCTTC.